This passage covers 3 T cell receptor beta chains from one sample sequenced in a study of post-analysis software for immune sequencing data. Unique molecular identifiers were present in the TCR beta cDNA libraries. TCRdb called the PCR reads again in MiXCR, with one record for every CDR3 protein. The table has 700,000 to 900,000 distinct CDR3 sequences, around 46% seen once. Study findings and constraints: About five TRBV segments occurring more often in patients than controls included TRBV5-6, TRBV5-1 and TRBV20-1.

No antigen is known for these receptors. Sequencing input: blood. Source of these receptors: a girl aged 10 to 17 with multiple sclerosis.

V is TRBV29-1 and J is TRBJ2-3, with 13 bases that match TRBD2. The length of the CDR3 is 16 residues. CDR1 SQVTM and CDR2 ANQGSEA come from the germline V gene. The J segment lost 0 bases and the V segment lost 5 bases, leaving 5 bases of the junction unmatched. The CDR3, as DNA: TGCAGCGTTTCCGCGACTAGCGGGAGGAGCACAGATACGCAGTATTTT. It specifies CSVSATSGRSTDTQYF.

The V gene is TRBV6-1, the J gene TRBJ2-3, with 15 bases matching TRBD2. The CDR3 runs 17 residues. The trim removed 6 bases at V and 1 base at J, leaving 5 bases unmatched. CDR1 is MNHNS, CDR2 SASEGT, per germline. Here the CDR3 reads CASRGLAGGGGTDTQYF. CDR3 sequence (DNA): TGTGCCAGCAGGGGACTAGCGGGAGGCGGCGGCACAGATACGCAGTATTTT.

The CDR3 nucleotides read TGTGCCAGCAGCCAAGATCTGGGGGGAGGGGGCCAAGAGACCCAGTACTTC. Its translation: CASSQDLGGGGQETQYF. The genes are TRBV4-2 and TRBJ2-4, with a weak D call TRBD2 (7 bases). With the DNA end fitting TRBJ2-5 better, the J assignment may be wrong. Germline loops: CDR1 LGHNA, CDR2 YNFKEQ. This CDR3 has 17 residues.